The 23 T cell receptor beta chains in this list originate from one sample, sequenced in a study of tumor-infiltrating lymphocytes in primary liver carcinoma. cDNA specific to TCR beta was made from 500 ng of total RNA, with a constant-region primer employed for priming. Modified slightly, ARM-PCR produced TCR beta libraries over three nested multiplex PCR rounds. TRBV1-TRBV30 forward primers and a C-beta reverse primer were used in the first two PCR rounds, which each ran for about 10 cycles. TCRdb processed the multiplex PCR reads anew with MiXCR; each CDR3 protein has one entry. The data contain a few hundred thousand distinct CDR3 sequences, roughly 60% of them singletons. Germline DNA was also extracted, and blood RNA was taken from unsorted whole blood. The material sequenced was peripheral blood. These receptors all stem from a woman in her thirties with primary liver carcinoma and hepatitis B virus infection.

This chain links TRBV6-2 or TRBV6-3 with TRBJ2-7, with TRBD1 identical over 9 bases. This CDR3 comprises 12 residues. Unmatched junction bases numbered 5, after V lost 2 bases and J lost 12 bases. Germline CDR1 is MNHEY and CDR2 is SVGEGT. The CDR3 loop reads CASSYADRGMYF. The CDR3 nucleotides read TGTGCCAGCAGTTACGCCGACAGGGGGATGTACTTC.

This clonotype was seen at least ten times. The chain has TRBV6-5 and TRBJ1-1, with 7 bases that match TRBD1. V dropped 6 bases and J dropped 7; count of bases not matched to a gene: 5. The length of the CDR3 is 12 residues. Germline V gene sequence: CDR1 MNHEY, CDR2 SVGAGI. The CDR3 is CASSPQGGEAFF. CDR3 nucleotide sequence: TGTGCCAGCAGCCCGCAGGGGGGTGAAGCTTTCTTT.

Comment on this clonotype: This may be a read error, as it is one base from a much larger clone. This chain uses TRBV12-3 or TRBV12-4 with TRBJ2-1, with D possibly TRBD2 on 5 matching bases. V was trimmed by 6 bases and J by 0 bases, leaving 12 bases between them. CDR3 size: 15 residues. The CDR3 sequence is CASRVVGVSYNEQFF. For the CDR3, the DNA is TGTGCCAGCAGGGTAGTCGGGGTCTCCTACAATGAGCAGTTCTTC.

As for this clonotype: Possible read error: a much larger clone is one base away. This chain uses TRBV5-6 with TRBJ2-2; D not certain. The CDR3 covers 17 residues. Germline lookup yields CDR1 SGHDT and CDR2 YYEEEE. The chain's CDR3 is CAGSLYRRSVNTGELFF. In DNA form, the CDR3 reads TGTGCCGGCAGCTTGTACCGCCGGTCCGTAAACACCGGGGAGCTGTTTTTT.

Regarding this clonotype: Since a much larger clone is just one base distant, this may be a read error. This chain joins TRBV6-2 or TRBV6-3 and TRBJ1-5; 8 positions agree with TRBD1. The germline V gene has CDR1 MNHEY and CDR2 SVGEGT. This CDR3 region has 16 residues. Here the CDR3 reads CASSHSGQVFNQPQHF. The CDR3 region has the DNA TGTGCCAGCAGTCACTCGGGACAGGTCTTCAATCAGCCCCAGCATTTT.

This clonotype was observed a handful of times. The V and J genes are TRBV12-3 or TRBV12-4 and TRBJ2-1; possibly TRBD1 or TRBD2 for D (5 bases each). V dropped 10 bases and J dropped 5 bases, with 15 bases sitting between them. This CDR3 has 13 amino acids. The CDR3 sequence: CATQGETDNEQFF. CDR3 bases: TGTGCCACCCAAGGGGAGACGGACAATGAGCAGTTCTTC.

This clonotype was observed a handful of times. The V and J genes are TRBV14 and TRBJ2-1, with 9 bases aligning to TRBD2. The CDR3 consists of 17 residues. The V gene end was trimmed by 0 bases and the J gene end by 2 bases; junction bases not matched to a gene: 5. Germline V gene data show CDR1 as SGHDN and CDR2 as FVKESK. CDR3 DNA sequence: TGTGCCAGCAGCCAAGAGACTTTAGCGGGAGCCTACAATGAGCAGTTCTTC. This gives the protein CASSQETLAGAYNEQFF.

Of note for this clonotype: The junction shows a germline mismatch at one end, possibly a read error. The genes are TRBV29-1 and TRBJ2-4, with unresolved D. CDR3 size: 13 residues. The germline CDR1 and CDR2 sequences are SQVTM and ANQGSEA. The CDR3 nucleotides are TGCAGCATTGAAGATGGGGTGAAAAACATTCAGTACTTC. Translated, it gives CSIEDGVKNIQYF.

This clonotype was seen at least ten times. The chain has TRBV29-1 and TRBJ2-4; 9 bases agree with TRBD1. The germline V gene encodes CDR1 SQVTM and CDR2 ANQGSEA. CDR3 length equals 13 residues. V gave up 2 bases and J gave up 6 bases; unmatched junction bases: 2. In DNA form, the CDR3 reads TGCAGCGTTGAACAACAGGGGGCAAACATTCAGTACTTC. Translated, it gives CSVEQQGANIQYF.

This clonotype was detected ten times or more. This chain connects TRBV29-1 to TRBJ2-3; D is uncertain. Germline V lookup: CDR1 SQVTM, CDR2 ANQGSEA. This CDR3 is built from 12 residues. The V gene lost 2 bases and the J gene lost 2 bases, with 5 bases spanning the gap. CDR3 coding DNA: TGCAGCGTTGAAAGGGACACAGATACGCAGTATTTT. As protein: CSVERDTDTQYF.

The J gene is TRBJ1-2, the V gene TRBV30; no reliable D call. There are 15 residues in the CDR3. V was pared by 0 bases and J by 8 bases, with 19 bases between. Germline-derived CDR1 and CDR2 are GTSNPN and SVGIG (reference sequence). Here the CDR3 reads CAWSVRGIAEGGYTF. DNA of the CDR3: TGTGCCTGGAGTGTACGAGGAATAGCAGAAGGGGGCTACACCTTC.

This clonotype has a handful of counts. The CDR3 does not close with the conserved phenylalanine or tryptophan, likely indicating a read error. The V call is TRBV29-1, the J call TRBJ2-1, with D unclear. This CDR3 spans 12 amino acids. Germline V gives CDR1 SQVTM, CDR2 ANQGSEA. V lost 4 bases to trimming and J lost 7 bases, with 11 bases between them. The CDR3 here is CSVGDWLNEQFL. The DNA of the CDR3 is TGCAGCGTTGGCGACTGGCTTAATGAGCAGTTCTTA.

Note on this clonotype: The CDR3 ends on some other residue instead of the conserved phenylalanine or tryptophan, so this is likely a read error. This chain links TRBV11-2 with TRBJ2-2, with TRBD1 as a possible D gene (5 bases). V lost 5 bases to trimming and J lost 6 bases, with 19 bases between them. The germline V gene has CDR1 SGHAT and CDR2 FQNNGV. The CDR3 extends over 16 amino acids. In DNA, the CDR3 is TGTGCCAGCAGCCCGCGAGCAGGGATCAACGCCGGGGAGCTGTTTTCT. Amino acid sequence: CASSPRAGINAGELFS.

Remarks on this clonotype: A much bigger clone sits one base away, suggesting this may be a read error. The CDR3 end shows no conserved phenylalanine or tryptophan, and so a read error is likely. The chain recombines TRBV6-5 with TRBJ2-5, with D possibly matching TRBD1 (6 bases). V lost 5 bases and J 1 base, leaving 11 bases between the germline ends. The germline V gene encodes CDR1 MNHEY and CDR2 SVGAGI. The CDR3 has 14 amino acids. CDR3 coding DNA: TGTGCCAGCAGTGGTCAGGGGCCCCAAGAGACCCAGTACATC. This translates into CASSGQGPQETQYI.

A remark on this clonotype: A read error may produce the germline difference seen at one junction end. The CDR3 nucleotides are TGCGCCAGCAGCTTGGGTTGGCAGGGAGAGACCCAGTGCTTC. It is translated as CASSLGWQGETQCF. The chain couples TRBV5-1 to TRBJ2-5; D may correspond to TRBD1 or TRBD2 (5 bases each). The CDR3 extends over 14 amino acids. Germline lookup yields CDR1 SGHRS and CDR2 YFSETQ.

This clonotype was detected a few times. CDR3 in amino acids: CASSPGVKSSGGVYEQYF. The CDR3 nucleotides are TGTGCCAGCAGCCCCGGGGTAAAATCCTCGGGAGGCGTTTACGAGCAGTACTTC. This sequence joins TRBV7-9 and TRBJ2-7; 7 nucleotides align to TRBD2. Germline V gene lookup returns CDR1 SEHNR and CDR2 FQNEAQ (reference sequence). The J segment lost 4 bases and the V segment lost 5 bases, leaving 20 bases of the junction unmatched. The CDR3 contains 18 residues.

The gene calls are TRBV30 and TRBJ1-2; D gene unclear. The CDR3 has 13 amino acids. V lost 4 bases and J lost 4, with 13 bases in between. Germline CDR1 is GTSNPN and CDR2 is SVGIG (reference sequence). CDR3 nucleotides: TGTGCCTGGACCGGACTCACCTCCTATGGCTACACCTTC. Translated, it gives CAWTGLTSYGYTF.

The chain combines TRBV4-1 with TRBJ2-1, with 10 bases matching TRBD2. This CDR3 is built from 17 residues. Trimming took 5 bases from V and 8 from J; bases not matched to a gene: 15. Germline assignment: CDR1 MGHRA and CDR2 YSYEKL. This CDR3 is CASSENAGASGSYEQFF. DNA for the CDR3: TGCGCCAGCAGCGAAAACGCAGGGGCTAGCGGGAGCTATGAGCAGTTCTTC.

Remarks on this clonotype: The junction departs from germline at one end; a sequencing error may be responsible. The chain uses TRBV6-1 and TRBJ2-5; maybe TRBD1 (6 bases). Germline loops: CDR1 MNHNS, CDR2 SASEGT. The CDR3 loop spans 13 amino acids. CDR3 amino acids: CASSYRVAETLYF. CDR3 in DNA: TGTGCCAGCAGCTACAGGGTTGCGGAGACCCTGTATTTC.

The V gene is TRBV6-5, the J gene TRBJ2-7; D gene uncertain. CDR1 is MNHEY, CDR2 SVGAGI, per germline. This CDR3 contains 13 residues. Trimming removed 8 bases at V and 4 bases at J, with 15 bases between. The CDR3 loop reads CASGRLDRYEQYF. The CDR3 bases are TGTGCCAGCGGTCGCTTGGACCGGTACGAGCAGTACTTC.

Remarks on this clonotype: Mismatch with germline at one junction end may stem from a read error. The chain joins TRBV4-3 to TRBJ2-7; 7 bases align to TRBD2. The germline gives CDR1 LGHNA, CDR2 YSLEER. This CDR3 region has 16 residues. The CDR3 DNA reads as TGTGCCAGCAGCCAAGCGGGGTCATCCCCTTGGGGGGAGCAGTACTTC. Protein sequence: CASSQAGSSPWGEQYF.

Concerning this clonotype: Just one base apart from a much larger clone, this may be a read error. The gene calls are TRBV12-3 or TRBV12-4 and TRBJ2-3; 8 nucleotides align to TRBD1. This CDR3 is 13 amino acids long. V lost 9 bases, J lost 1 base, and 3 bases stayed unmatched. The CDR3: CASTTGGTDTQYF. CDR3 coding DNA: TGTGCCAGTACGACAGGGGGCACAGATACGCAGTATTTT.

In regard to this clonotype: Being one base from a much bigger clone, this may be a read error. The rearrangement joins TRBV29-1 to TRBJ1-1, with a possible D match to TRBD1 (5 bases). The V end was cut by 7 bases, the J end by 4 bases, with 16 bases between. Germline CDR1 reads SQVTM; CDR2 reads ANQGSEA. The CDR3 sequence is 13 residues long. The chain's CDR3 is CSAGGVHGTEAFF. For the CDR3, the DNA is TGCAGCGCCGGGGGGGTCCACGGCACTGAAGCTTTCTTT.